This paragraph covers one T cell receptor beta chain sequence. These data originate in a study of tumor-infiltrating lymphocytes in localized non-small cell lung cancer. Profiled with immunoSEQ multiplex PCR; TCRdb holds only in-frame clones, not every one. The data contain about 9,800 clones, approximately 77% of them singletons. This clonotype was obtained from a human donor with non-small cell lung cancer. The sequenced sample consisted of lung tumor tissue.

The CDR3 protein is CASSTRDRLPSEQYF. CDR3 coding DNA: TGTGCCAGCAGTACCCGGGACCGTCTTCCCAGCGAGCAGTACTTC. V gene TRBV27 combines with J gene TRBJ2-7; D might be TRBD1 or TRBD2, each matching 5 bases. The CDR3 extends over 15 amino acids. Between the trimmed V and J ends, which lost 5 bases and 6 bases, there was a span of 20 bases. Per the germline V gene, CDR1 is MNHEY and CDR2 is SMNVEV (reference sequence).